This is a list of T cell receptor beta chains from one sample in a study of OX40 agonist ivuxolimab in advanced cancers. Assay: immunoSEQ multiplex PCR; the TCRdb copy retains only in-frame clones and omits some. The sample shows roughly 66,000 clones, around four fifths of them seen only once. The sequencing used CD4+ or CD8+ T cells sorted from blood, collected in a trial of the OX40 agonist ivuxolimab. These receptors were collected from an adult with an advanced solid tumor such as melanoma, head and neck, liver or kidney cancer. Each CDR3 is given with its conserved first and last residue. The order of the fields is CDR3 length, V gene, D gene, J gene, clone size, CDR3 protein, CDR3 DNA. D genes are given only for firm matches. The size entry is marked missing in some rows and otherwise reads once, few, many or a size class.

length: 15
V: TRBV4-2
D: NA
J: TRBJ2-3
size: NA
CDR3: CASSQDLAGEDTQYF
DNA: TGTGCCAGCAGCCAAGATCTGGCAGGGGAAGATACGCAGTATTTT

length: 16
V: TRBV15
D: NA
J: TRBJ2-1
size: NA
CDR3: CATSGMPGRVFNEQFF
DNA: TGTGCCACCAGCGGAATGCCGGGGCGAGTGTTCAATGAGCAGTTCTTC

length: 13
V: TRBV6-1
D: NA
J: TRBJ2-1
size: NA
CDR3: CASNIDFYNEQFF
DNA: TGTGCCAGCAATATCGACTTTTACAATGAGCAGTTCTTC

length: 12
V: TRBV6-5
D: NA
J: TRBJ1-5
size: NA
CDR3: CASTYHEGPQHF
DNA: TGTGCCAGCACCTATCATGAGGGGCCCCAGCATTTT

length: 12
V: TRBV19
D: NA
J: TRBJ2-7
size: few
CDR3: CASGTDSYEQYF
DNA: TGTGCTTCAGGCACGGACTCCTACGAGCAGTACTTC

length: 12
V: TRBV9
D: NA
J: TRBJ2-7
size: NA
CDR3: CASSVDGHEQYF
DNA: TGTGCCAGCAGCGTAGACGGCCACGAGCAGTACTTC

length: 12
V: TRBV11-2
D: NA
J: TRBJ2-7
size: NA
CDR3: CASSLGPGEQYF
DNA: TGTGCCAGCAGCTTAGGTCCAGGCGAGCAGTACTTC

length: 13
V: TRBV7-2
D: TRBD2
J: TRBJ2-7
size: NA
CDR3: CASSGTSGYEQYF
DNA: TGTGCCAGCAGCGGGACTAGCGGATACGAGCAGTACTTC

length: 14
V: TRBV10-2
D: TRBD2
J: TRBJ2-1
size: NA
CDR3: CASRPAGLAHEQFF
DNA: TGCGCCAGCAGGCCGGCGGGACTAGCGCATGAGCAGTTCTTC

length: 15
V: TRBV21-1
D: NA
J: TRBJ2-2
size: NA
CDR3: CASSKERDRSGELFF
DNA: TGTGCCAGCAGCAAAGAACGGGATAGATCCGGGGAGCTGTTTTTT